The T cell receptor (beta chain) under discussion was sequenced for a study of T cell responses to AZD1222 COVID-19 vaccine. General study points: Close to half of all spike-specific TCRs reportedly target regions of the variants that are unmutated. Two AZD1222 administrations were followed by greater Spike-specific TCR breadth and depth. A mostly white British donor set with more females was recruited, and clonal diversity was possibly underestimated.

Worth noting for this clone: Antigen unknown.

Clones were read by immunoSEQ multiplex PCR, and TCRdb kept only the in-frame ones, dropping some. The sample contains 90,000 to 120,000 clones, around 91% of which appear only once. CDR1 is SQVTM, CDR2 ANQGSEA, per germline. The V end was cut by 0 bases, the J end by 7 bases, with 3 bases between. The CDR3 runs 10 residues. This specimen was peripheral blood, taken on day 0 of AZD1222 vaccination. The sequence derives from an adult in good health. This sequence joins TRBV29-1 and TRBJ1-1; D remains ambiguous. The CDR3 here is CSVEEGEAFF. The CDR3 coding sequence is TGCAGCGTTGAAGAAGGTGAAGCTTTCTTT.